These 29 T cell receptor beta chains share one sample of origin, sequenced in a study of beta chain features in type 1 diabetes. cDNA synthesis used the whole RNA isolate, giving expressed TCRB sequences. Sequencing used immunoSEQ multiplex PCR; TCRdb keeps in-frame clones, though not all of them. The table includes 150,000 or so clones, about 9.8% detected once. Sequenced: central memory CD4+ T cells from blood. These receptors were taken from a woman aged 18-35 years in good health.

CDR3: CASSQSGTPDTEAFF. The CDR3 DNA follows: TGCGCCAGCAGCCAATCCGGGACTCCTGACACTGAAGCTTTCTTT. The V gene is TRBV4-3, the J gene TRBJ1-1, with TRBD1 as a possible D gene (5 bases). V lost 2 bases to trimming and J lost 3 bases, with 13 bases between them. CDR3 size: 15 residues. CDR1 is LGHNA, CDR2 YSLEER, per germline.

This clone was recorded a few times. This chain connects TRBV2 to TRBJ1-2; 8 nucleotides line up with TRBD1. Germline V lookup: CDR1 SNHLY, CDR2 FYNNEI. The CDR3 covers 13 residues. The ends lost 7 bases at V and 7 bases at J; junction bases unmatched: 8. CDR3 in DNA: TGTGCCAGCATTTCCGTTACAGGGGGTGGCTACACCTTC. Residues: CASISVTGGGYTF.

This chain links TRBV10-3 with TRBJ1-2; 11 nucleotides agree with TRBD1. Per germline, CDR1 ENHRY and CDR2 SYGVKD. This CDR3 is built from 13 residues. V shed 7 bases and J 4 bases; nucleotides not matched to a gene: 2. CDR3 bases: TGTGCCATCAAAGGACAGGGGGCCTATGGCTACACCTTC. Protein sequence: CAIKGQGAYGYTF.

This clone occurred a few times. J is TRBJ2-3 and V is TRBV2; D may be TRBD2 (5 bases). V gave up 7 bases and J gave up 9 bases, with 20 bases separating them. The CDR3 contains 14 residues. The germline CDR1 and CDR2 sequences are SNHLY and FYNNEI. The chain's CDR3 is CASNPRAAGETQYF. The CDR3 DNA reads as TGTGCCAGCAACCCACGCGCGGCCGGGGAGACGCAGTATTTT.

This clone occurred many times. The rearrangement links TRBV7-9 to TRBJ2-7, with a tentative D call TRBD1 (6 bases). The CDR3 totals 14 residues. V was pared by 5 bases and J by 2 bases, with 13 bases between. The germline V gene has CDR1 SEHNR and CDR2 FQNEAQ (reference sequence). Here the CDR3 reads CASSDDRSPYEQYF. In DNA, the CDR3 is TGTGCCAGCAGCGATGACAGGTCCCCCTACGAGCAGTACTTC. Variable domain in full (rest from reference TRBV7-9 and TRBJ2-7): DTGVSQNPRHKITKRGQNVTFRCDPISEHNRLYWYRQTLGQGPEFLTYFQNEAQLEKSRLLSDRFSAERPKGSFSTLEIQRTEQGDSAMYLCASSDDRSPYEQYFGPGTRLTVT.

This clone showed up just a few times. The V and J genes are TRBV12-5 and TRBJ2-2; D remains unclear. V was pared by 1 base and J by 9 bases, with 12 bases between. Looked up from germline, CDR1 is LGHNT and CDR2 is FRNRAP. The CDR3 contains 14 residues. For the CDR3, the DNA is TGTGCTAGTGGTTTGGAGACATCCGTCCGGGAGCTGTTTTTT. Encoded protein: CASGLETSVRELFF.

V gene TRBV5-1 combines with J gene TRBJ1-1; D gene uncertain. The CDR3 is 14 residues long. Germline assignment: CDR1 SGHRS and CDR2 YFSETQ. Trimming left V 4 bases short and J 0 bases short, with 10 bases between. CDR3 residues: CASSATVLNTEAFF. In nucleotides, the CDR3 is TGCGCCAGCAGCGCTACAGTTTTGAACACTGAAGCTTTCTTT.

This clone was observed a handful of times. V gene TRBV7-2 combines with J gene TRBJ2-1, with D unresolved. CDR3 length equals 14 residues. V was clipped by 4 bases and J by 5 bases, with 12 bases between them. Per germline, CDR1 SGHTA and CDR2 FQGNSA. The CDR3 DNA is TGTGCCAGCAGCTGGAGTGGAACAAACAATGAGCAGTTCTTC. It is translated as CASSWSGTNNEQFF. Full variable domain (remainder filled in from reference TRBV7-2 and TRBJ2-1): GAGVSQSPSNKVTEKGKDVELRCDPISGHTALYWYRQSLGQGLEFLIYFQGNSAPDKSGLPSDRFSAERTGGSVSTLTIQRTQQEDSAVYLCASSWSGTNNEQFFGPGTRLTVL.

The CDR3 bases are TGCGCCAGCAGCATCGGACAGTATGGCTACACCTTC. Translating gives CASSIGQYGYTF. The rearrangement joins TRBV5-1 to TRBJ1-2; maybe TRBD1 (6 bases). There are 12 residues in the CDR3. Germline assignment: CDR1 SGHRS and CDR2 YFSETQ. Trimming pared 4 bases from V and 5 bases from J, leaving 9 bases between.

This chain joins TRBV4-3 and TRBJ2-1; TRBD2 matches at 13 bases. The CDR3 runs 21 residues. Germline V gene sequence: CDR1 LGHNA, CDR2 YSLEER. V gave up 0 bases and J gave up 0 bases; unmatched junction bases: 11. This CDR3 is CASSQEGIWGLAGLSYNEQFF. CDR3 in DNA: TGCGCCAGCAGCCAAGAAGGAATTTGGGGACTAGCGGGGCTCTCCTACAATGAGCAGTTCTTC.

V gene TRBV5-1 combines with J gene TRBJ2-1; TRBD2 matches 11 bases. Germline loops: CDR1 SGHRS, CDR2 YFSETQ. V shed 0 bases and J 1 base; nucleotides not matched to a gene: 9. The CDR3 length is 19 residues. The CDR3 DNA reads TGCGCCAGCAGCTTGGAGACTAGCGGGAATTCAGGGTCCTACAATGAGCAGTTCTTC. Translating it yields CASSLETSGNSGSYNEQFF. Variable domain in full (rest from reference TRBV5-1 and TRBJ2-1): KAGVTQTPRYLIKTRGQQVTLSCSPISGHRSVSWYQQTPGQGLQFLFEYFSETQRNKGNFPGRFSGRQFSNSRSEMNVSTLELGDSALYLCASSLETSGNSGSYNEQFFGPGTRLTVL.

The gene calls are TRBV7-2 and TRBJ2-5, with D unresolved. The CDR3 runs to 14 residues. Germline V gene lookup returns CDR1 SGHTA and CDR2 FQGNSA. Deletions cut 6 bases from V and 7 bases from J, with 18 bases between. Here the CDR3 DNA reads TGTGCCAGCAGTCCTACCGCCAGCGTCGGGACCCAGTACTTC. Protein: CASSPTASVGTQYF.

The J gene is TRBJ1-1, the V gene TRBV19, with TRBD1 as a possible D gene (5 bases). Germline V gives CDR1 LNHDA, CDR2 SQIVND (reference sequence). This CDR3 is built from 15 residues. The V gene lost 5 bases and the J gene lost 0 bases, with 13 bases spanning the gap. CDR3 bases: TGTGCCAGTAGTCCTAGACAGAGCTTGAACACTGAAGCTTTCTTT. Protein sequence: CASSPRQSLNTEAFF.

The V call is TRBV2, the J call TRBJ1-6; the D gene is possibly TRBD1 (6 bases). Trimming left V 1 base short and J 6 bases short, with 7 bases between. From germline, CDR1 is SNHLY and CDR2 FYNNEI. The CDR3 contains 14 residues. The CDR3 loop is CASSEGQANSPLHF. The CDR3 coding sequence is TGTGCCAGCAGTGAAGGACAGGCTAATTCACCCCTCCACTTT.

This clone was counted a few times. The V and J genes are TRBV6-6 and TRBJ1-2; D perhaps matches TRBD1 (5 bases). Germline CDR1 and CDR2: MNHNY and SVGAGI (reference sequence). Between the trimmed V and J ends, which lost 5 bases and 4 bases, there was a span of 17 bases. The CDR3 covers 15 residues. The CDR3 spells CASSTAGGVGYGYTF. CDR3 nucleotides: TGTGCCAGCAGTACCGCCGGGGGGGTCGGCTATGGCTACACCTTC.

The rearrangement links TRBV30 to TRBJ2-7; perhaps TRBD2 as D (5 bases). The CDR3 length is 14 residues. V was shortened by 4 bases and J by 5 bases, with 18 bases between the two germline ends. Per the germline V gene, CDR1 is GTSNPN and CDR2 is SVGIG (reference sequence). DNA for the CDR3: TGTGCCTGGAACCAAGATGGGAGTCGCCACGAGCAGTACTTC. This translates into CAWNQDGSRHEQYF.

The chain carries TRBV25-1 and TRBJ1-1, with D perhaps TRBD1 (6 bases). There are 15 residues in the CDR3. Trimming took 0 bases from V and 2 from J, leaving 10 bases between them. Germline V CDR1 and CDR2: MGHDK, SYGVNS. This CDR3 is CASSEYAGGNTEAFF. DNA of the CDR3: TGTGCCAGCAGTGAATATGCGGGGGGCAACACTGAAGCTTTCTTT.

The genes are TRBV30 and TRBJ2-2; tentatively, D is TRBD2 (7 bases). The CDR3 is made up of 16 amino acids. Trimming shortened V by 0 bases and J by 5 bases, and 16 bases separated the two germline ends. The V gene's germline CDR1 is GTSNPN and CDR2 SVGIG (reference sequence). CDR3: CAWSVGGALLTGELFF. The CDR3 DNA follows: TGTGCCTGGAGTGTAGGGGGGGCTCTCCTTACCGGGGAGCTGTTTTTT.

This clone was observed a few times. Here the CDR3 reads CASSPRTNTGELFF. DNA of the CDR3: TGTGCCAGCAGCCCGCGCACGAACACCGGGGAGCTGTTTTTT. The chain links TRBV7-2 to TRBJ2-2; D call uncertain. Looked up from germline, CDR1 is SGHTA and CDR2 is FQGNSA. This CDR3 has 14 amino acids. Trimming removed 5 bases from V and 0 bases from J, with 7 bases in between.

The chain uses TRBV5-1 and TRBJ2-3; no reliable D call. CDR1 and CDR2 from the germline V gene are SGHRS and YFSETQ. CDR3 length: 16 amino acids. The ends were cut back, 1 base at V and 0 bases at J, with 12 bases in the middle. CDR3 region: CASSLYPGSSTDTQYF. The DNA of the CDR3 is TGCGCCAGCAGCTTGTATCCGGGTTCTAGCACAGATACGCAGTATTTT.

This chain joins TRBV4-2 and TRBJ2-2, with D tentatively TRBD1 (5 bases). The CDR3 is 15 residues long. Trimming cost V 1 base and J 4 bases, with 10 bases left between them. Germline V gene data show CDR1 as LGHNA and CDR2 as YNFKEQ. CDR3 bases: TGTGCCAGCAGCCAAGGGGGCGGTAGCACCGGGGAGCTGTTTTTT. Translation: CASSQGGGSTGELFF.

This clone was picked up a small number of times. Other nucleotide sequences from this sample produce the same CDR3. This chain uses TRBV7-2 with TRBJ2-5, with 8 bases that match TRBD1. The germline V gene has CDR1 SGHTA and CDR2 FQGNSA. This CDR3 comprises 14 residues. V lost 6 bases to trimming and J lost 4 bases; unmatched junction nucleotides: 7. The CDR3 coding sequence is TGTGCCAGCAGTCCCACGACAGGGGCAGAGACCCAGTACTTC. Encoded protein: CASSPTTGAETQYF.

CDR3 nucleotides: TGCGCCAGCAGCTTGGTGGGGGACACCTACAATGAGCAGTTCTTC. It translates to CASSLVGDTYNEQFF. V and J are TRBV5-1 and TRBJ2-1, with a tentative D call TRBD1 (6 bases). CDR1 is SGHRS, CDR2 YFSETQ, per germline. This CDR3 has 15 residues. V was pared by 0 bases and J by 2 bases, with 9 bases between. The full variable domain, rest sourced from reference TRBV5-1 and TRBJ2-1, is KAGVTQTPRYLIKTRGQQVTLSCSPISGHRSVSWYQQTPGQGLQFLFEYFSETQRNKGNFPGRFSGRQFSNSRSEMNVSTLELGDSALYLCASSLVGDTYNEQFFGPGTRLTVL.

This clone was observed many times. The chain employs TRBV10-3 and TRBJ2-1; 7 positions agree with TRBD1. Germline CDR1 and CDR2: ENHRY and SYGVKD. The junction had 7 bases not matched to a gene; V was cut back by 4 bases and J by 7 bases. This CDR3 has 14 amino acids. The CDR3 nucleotides read TGTGCCATCAGTGGACAGGGCGAGGGGAATGAGCAGTTCTTC. It encodes CAISGQGEGNEQFF.

The chain carries TRBV29-1 and TRBJ1-1; no clear D. The CDR3 covers 12 residues. Germline V CDR1 and CDR2: SQVTM, ANQGSEA. Trimming shortened V by 4 bases and J by 3 bases, and 9 bases separated the two germline ends. The DNA for the CDR3 is TGCAGCGTTGCGGCGGGAGACACTGAAGCTTTCTTT. This gives the protein CSVAAGDTEAFF.

J is TRBJ1-1 and V is TRBV4-2; D remains unclear. The CDR3 has 16 residues. The germline V gene encodes CDR1 LGHNA and CDR2 YNFKEQ. V was shortened by 1 base and J by 1 base, with 13 bases between the two germline ends. As DNA, the CDR3 is TGTGCCAGCAGCCAAGGGCTCAGAGCGGGGAACACTGAAGCTTTCTTT. It is translated as CASSQGLRAGNTEAFF.

V is TRBV9 and J is TRBJ2-1; TRBD2 matches at 9 bases. V gave up 5 bases and J gave up 6 bases; unmatched junction bases: 9. CDR3 size: 15 residues. The germline V gene encodes CDR1 SGDLS and CDR2 YYNGEE. Written as DNA, the CDR3 is TGTGCCAGCAGGCCAGCGGGGGGCAACCTCAATGAGCAGTTCTTC. This codes for CASRPAGGNLNEQFF.

This clone was counted only a few times. The chain uses TRBV6-1 and TRBJ2-3, with 7 bases identical to TRBD1. CDR1 and CDR2 from the germline V gene are MNHNS and SASEGT. The trim removed 8 bases at V and 6 bases at J, leaving 8 bases unmatched. The CDR3 covers 13 residues. The CDR3 nucleotides are TGTGCCAGCCTCACGGGACAGTCTGATACGCAGTATTTT. It specifies CASLTGQSDTQYF.

The sample holds a few counts of this clone. The chain recombines TRBV6-1 with TRBJ1-1; 10 bases match TRBD1. Losses at the gene ends were 4 bases for V and 9 bases for J; bases not matched to a gene: 8. There are 14 residues in the CDR3. CDR1 and CDR2 (germline): MNHNS, SASEGT. The CDR3 sequence: CASSGGGTGEKAFF. The CDR3 DNA reads as TGTGCCAGCAGTGGAGGGGGGACAGGGGAAAAAGCTTTCTTT.